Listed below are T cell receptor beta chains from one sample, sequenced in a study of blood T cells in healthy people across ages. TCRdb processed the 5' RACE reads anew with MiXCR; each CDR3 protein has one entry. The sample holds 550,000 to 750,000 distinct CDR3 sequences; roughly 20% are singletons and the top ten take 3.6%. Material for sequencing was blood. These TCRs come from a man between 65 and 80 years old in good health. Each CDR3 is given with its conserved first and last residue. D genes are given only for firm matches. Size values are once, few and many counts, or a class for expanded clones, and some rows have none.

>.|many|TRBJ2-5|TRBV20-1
CSGQEGKETQYF
TGCAGTGGGCAGGAGGGTAAAGAGACCCAGTACTTC
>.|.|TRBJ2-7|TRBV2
CASSEALASYEQYF
TGTGCCAGCAGTGAAGCACTAGCTTCCTACGAGCAGTACTTC
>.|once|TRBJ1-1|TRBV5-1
CASRIGSDLGTEAFF
TGCGCCAGCAGAATCGGGTCGGACCTGGGCACTGAAGCTTTCTTT
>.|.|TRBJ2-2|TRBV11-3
CASSADPLGSGELFF
TGTGCCAGCAGCGCAGACCCCTTGGGGTCCGGGGAGCTGTTTTTT
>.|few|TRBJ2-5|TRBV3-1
CASSPQRRTQETQYF
TGTGCCAGCAGCCCCCAGAGACGTACCCAAGAGACCCAGTACTTC
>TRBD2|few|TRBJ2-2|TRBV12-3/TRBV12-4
CASSLAKTSGRAAGELFF
TGTGCCAGCAGTTTAGCAAAGACTAGCGGGAGGGCCGCCGGGGAGCTGTTTTTT
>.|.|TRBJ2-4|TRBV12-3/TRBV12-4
CASSFQAIVTKNIQYF
TGTGCCAGCAGTTTTCAGGCAATCGTAACCAAAAACATTCAGTACTTC
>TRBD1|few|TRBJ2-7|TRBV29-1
CSVTDRASYEQHF
TGCAGCGTCACCGACAGGGCCTCCTACGAGCAGCACTTC
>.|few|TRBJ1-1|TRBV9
CASSARDKNGEAFF
TGTGCCAGCAGCGCCCGAGACAAAAACGGTGAAGCTTTCTTT
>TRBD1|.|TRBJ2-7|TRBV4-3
CASSHGQGAEQYF
TGCGCCAGCAGCCACGGACAGGGGGCCGAGCAGTACTTC
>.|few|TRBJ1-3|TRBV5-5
CASSLAGGFTGGNTIYF
TGTGCCAGCAGCTTGGCCGGCGGTTTTACGGGGGGAAACACCATATATTTT
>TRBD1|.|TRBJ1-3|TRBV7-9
CASGGQGIPGNTIYF
TGTGCCAGCGGGGGACAGGGGATCCCTGGAAACACCATATATTTT
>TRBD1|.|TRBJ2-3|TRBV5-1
CASSSRQGGTDTQYF
TGCGCCAGCAGCTCCAGACAGGGTGGCACAGATACGCAGTATTTT
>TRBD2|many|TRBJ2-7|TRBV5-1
CASSTTSGTTYEQYF
TGCGCCAGCAGCACCACTAGCGGGACCACCTACGAGCAGTACTTC
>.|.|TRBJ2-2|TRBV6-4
CASSDSSDTGELFF
TGTGCCAGCAGTGACTCAAGTGACACCGGGGAGCTGTTTTTT
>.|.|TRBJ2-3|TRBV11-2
CASSLVFRDTQYF
TGTGCCAGCAGCTTAGTTTTTCGGGACACGCAGTATTTT
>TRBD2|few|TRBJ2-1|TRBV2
CASSLTSGADEQFF
TGTGCCAGCAGCTTGACTAGCGGGGCAGATGAGCAGTTCTTC
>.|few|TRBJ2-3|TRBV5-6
CASSLGQGRVTAQYF
TGTGCCAGCAGCTTGGGACAGGGGAGGGTCACTGCGCAGTATTTT
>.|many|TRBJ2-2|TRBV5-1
CASSFSGSSAYGELFF
TGCGCCAGCAGCTTTTCCGGGTCCAGCGCATACGGGGAGCTGTTTTTT
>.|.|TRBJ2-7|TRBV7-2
CASSPFGYEQYF
TGTGCCAGCAGCCCTTTTGGCTACGAGCAGTACTTC
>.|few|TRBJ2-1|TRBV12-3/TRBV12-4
CASSPGFYNEQFF
TGTGCCAGCAGTCCTGGTTTCTACAATGAGCAGTTCTTC
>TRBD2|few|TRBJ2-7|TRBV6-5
CASSHTGTSGNPREQYF
TGTGCCAGCAGTCACACCGGGACTAGCGGGAACCCTAGGGAGCAGTACTTC
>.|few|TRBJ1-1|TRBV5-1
CASSLDLGNTEAFF
TGCGCCAGCAGCTTGGACTTGGGGAACACTGAAGCTTTCTTT
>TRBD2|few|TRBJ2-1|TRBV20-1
CSADSGKGEQFF
TGCAGTGCTGATAGCGGGAAAGGTGAGCAGTTCTTC
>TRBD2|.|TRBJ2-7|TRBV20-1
CSAETSGGSYGQYF
TGCAGTGCAGAAACTAGCGGGGGCTCCTACGGGCAGTACTTC
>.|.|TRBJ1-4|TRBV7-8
CASSNEQRNEKLFF
TGTGCCAGCAGCAACGAACAGAGGAACGAAAAACTGTTTTTT
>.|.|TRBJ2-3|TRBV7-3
CASSLIYTDTQYF
TGTGCCAGCAGCTTAATATACACAGATACGCAGTATTTT
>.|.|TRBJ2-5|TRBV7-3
CASSTDSQETQYF
TGTGCCAGCAGCACGGACAGCCAAGAGACCCAGTACTTC
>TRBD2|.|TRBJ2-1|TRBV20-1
CSASFSGRRDNEQFF
TGCAGTGCCTCGTTTAGCGGGAGGCGAGACAATGAGCAGTTCTTC
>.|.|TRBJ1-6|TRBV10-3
CAISEGQSSPLHF
TGTGCCATCAGTGAGGGACAGAGCTCACCCCTCCACTTT
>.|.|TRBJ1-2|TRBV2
CASSAEGKGYGYTF
TGTGCCAGCAGTGCGGAGGGGAAAGGCTATGGCTACACCTTC
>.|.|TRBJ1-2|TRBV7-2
CASSLAPGTYGYTF
TGTGCCAGCAGCTTAGCGCCAGGGACCTATGGCTACACCTTC
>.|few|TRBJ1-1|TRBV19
CASRKGEAFF
TGTGCCAGTAGAAAGGGAGAGGCTTTCTTT
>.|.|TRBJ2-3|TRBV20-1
CSAQGDGTSTDTQYF
TGCAGTGCTCAGGGCGACGGAACTAGCACAGATACGCAGTATTTT
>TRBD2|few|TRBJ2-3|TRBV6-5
CASSKPAGVLDTQYF
TGTGCCAGCAGCAAACCAGCGGGAGTTCTGGATACGCAGTATTTT
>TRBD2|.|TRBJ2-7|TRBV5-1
CASSLYLAGDPNEQYF
TGCGCCAGCAGCCTCTACCTAGCGGGAGATCCCAACGAGCAGTACTTC
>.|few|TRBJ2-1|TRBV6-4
CASSQQPYNEQFF
TGTGCCAGCAGTCAACAGCCCTACAATGAGCAGTTCTTC
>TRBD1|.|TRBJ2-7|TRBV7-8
CASSYRRDRVNEQYF
TGTGCCAGCAGCTACCGCCGGGACAGGGTAAACGAGCAGTACTTC
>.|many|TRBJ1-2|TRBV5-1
CASSLEGTYGYTF
TGCGCCAGCAGCTTGGAAGGGACCTATGGCTACACCTTC
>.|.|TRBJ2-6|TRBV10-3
CAISEGPINSGANVLTF
TGTGCCATCAGTGAGGGTCCAATAAACTCTGGGGCCAACGTCCTGACTTTC
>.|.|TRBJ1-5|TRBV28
CASSLIDQPQHF
TGTGCCAGCAGTTTAATCGATCAGCCCCAGCATTTT